A single sample gave rise to the 21 T cell receptor beta chains below, sequenced in a study of spatial heterogeneity in lung cancer. Findings and limits, study-wide: The study found that expanded intratumoral alpha and beta TCR counts tracked tumor mutation counts.

This sample's time point: sample taken at primary tumor resection. For these TCRs, the target antigens are not known. In TCRdb, the 5' RACE reads were re-called with MiXCR into one record per CDR3 protein. The sample lists over 8,500 distinct CDR3 sequences, approximately 5.1% occurring once. Sequencing used lung tumor tissue, obtained at surgery. These receptors were taken from a male donor with early-stage non-small cell lung cancer.

The chain uses TRBV6-5 and TRBJ2-6, with D perhaps TRBD1 (6 bases). Trimming removed 6 bases from V and 2 bases from J, with 11 bases in between. CDR3 size: 15 residues. Germline V gene data show CDR1 as MNHEY and CDR2 as SVGAGI. The CDR3: CASSLQGTGANVLTF. The CDR3 DNA is TGTGCCAGCAGCCTACAGGGAACTGGGGCCAACGTCCTGACTTTC.

This clonotype was recorded at least ten times. The chain has TRBV29-1 and TRBJ1-2; 11 bases match TRBD1. V was pared by 6 bases and J by 7 bases, with 4 bases of the junction left unmatched. The V gene's germline CDR1 is SQVTM and CDR2 ANQGSEA. The CDR3 covers 12 residues. CDR3 sequence reads: CSVAGQGAGYTF. The CDR3 region has the DNA TGCAGCGTCGCAGGACAGGGGGCTGGCTACACCTTC.

There are many counts of this clonotype. The CDR3 DNA reads as TGTGCCAGCTCCCCCCGGGACAGTGCTGCAGATACGCAGTATTTT. It yields the protein CASSPRDSAADTQYF. The V gene is TRBV18, the J gene TRBJ2-3, with 7 bases matching TRBD1. Germline V gives CDR1 KGHSH, CDR2 LQKENI. V lost 6 bases to trimming and J lost 4 bases; unmatched junction nucleotides: 10. This CDR3 has 15 residues.

This clonotype showed up many times. This chain uses TRBV7-2 with TRBJ2-5; D not resolved. The germline V and J ends were trimmed by 1 base and 4 bases, with 10 bases remaining between them. The CDR3 loop spans 14 amino acids. Germline V gene lookup returns CDR1 SGHTA and CDR2 FQGNSA. The CDR3 DNA reads TGTGCCAGCAGCTTAGGGGGAAAAGGAGAGACCCAGTACTTC. It translates to CASSLGGKGETQYF.

This clonotype was recorded many times. CDR3 sequence: CASTPLRDTEAFF. In DNA form, the CDR3 reads TGTGCCAGCACTCCCTTAAGGGACACTGAAGCTTTCTTT. The chain carries TRBV28 and TRBJ1-1; D call uncertain. The V and J ends lost 7 bases and 3 bases respectively, with 12 bases between them. Germline lookup yields CDR1 MDHEN and CDR2 SYDVKM. This CDR3 region has 13 residues.

The sample holds a few counts of this clonotype. In nucleotides, the CDR3 is TGCAGTGCTATCCCCGTTAGAGCCTATAATTCACCCCTCCACTTT. Its translation is CSAIPVRAYNSPLHF. The chain joins TRBV20-1 to TRBJ1-6; D unresolved. With 4 bases removed from V and 2 bases from J, the gap between germline ends came to 12 bases. The CDR3 length is 15 residues. The germline CDR1 and CDR2 sequences are DFQATT and SNEGSKA (reference sequence).

In its sample, this clonotype ranks as medium-sized. The chain uses TRBV28 and TRBJ1-5; no clear D. Between the trimmed V and J ends, which lost 5 bases and 7 bases, there was a span of 15 bases. Germline assignment: CDR1 MDHEN and CDR2 SYDVKM. The CDR3 totals 14 residues. The CDR3 sequence: CASSPLEVGQPQHF. Here the CDR3 DNA reads TGTGCCAGCAGTCCCCTTGAGGTGGGACAGCCCCAGCATTTT.

This clonotype has a count of ten or more. The chain combines TRBV6-5 with TRBJ2-7; D uncertain. V was pared by 9 bases and J by 3 bases, with 12 bases between. The V gene's germline CDR1 is MNHEY and CDR2 SVGAGI. CDR3 size: 12 residues. The CDR3 DNA reads TGTGCCAGACCATGGGATCTCTACGAGCAGTACTTC. It codes for CARPWDLYEQYF.

There are many counts of this clonotype. This chain connects TRBV20-1 to TRBJ2-3; D possibly corresponds to TRBD2 (5 bases). CDR1 is DFQATT, CDR2 SNEGSKA, per germline (reference sequence). Trimming removed 6 bases at V and 4 bases at J, with 14 bases between. The length of the CDR3 is 13 residues. CDR3 in amino acids: CSALRAGPDTQYF. CDR3 bases: TGCAGTGCCCTGAGGGCAGGACCAGATACGCAGTATTTT.

In its sample, this clonotype is medium-sized. The J gene is TRBJ1-1, the V gene TRBV5-6; D remains ambiguous. The germline V gene has CDR1 SGHDT and CDR2 YYEEEE. V was cut by 0 bases and J by 0 bases, with 3 bases left in between. The CDR3 extends over 13 amino acids. This CDR3 is CASSLGVNTEAFF. As DNA, the CDR3 is TGTGCCAGCAGCTTGGGGGTGAACACTGAAGCTTTCTTT.

This clonotype occurred many times. CDR3 protein: CASSHLAYSTDTQYF. CDR3 nucleotide sequence: TGTGCCAGCAGCCACTTAGCGTATAGCACAGATACGCAGTATTTT. The chain couples TRBV7-2 to TRBJ2-3; tentatively, D is TRBD2 (5 bases). Germline values: CDR1 SGHTA, CDR2 FQGNSA. Trimming removed 5 bases at V and 0 bases at J, with 12 bases between. The length of the CDR3 is 15 residues.

This clonotype was detected ten times or more. This sequence joins TRBV6-5 and TRBJ2-1, with 16 bases lining up with TRBD2. Per the germline V gene, CDR1 is MNHEY and CDR2 is SVGAGI. The CDR3 totals 18 residues. V shed 2 bases, J shed 4 bases, and the junction held 5 bases outside the gene matches. CDR3 in amino acids: CASSYRGLAGGRYNEQFF. The DNA of the CDR3 is TGTGCCAGCAGTTACAGGGGACTAGCGGGGGGGCGTTACAATGAGCAGTTCTTC.

By sample share, this clonotype is medium-sized. The rearrangement links TRBV20-1 to TRBJ1-2; unclear D gene. This CDR3 contains 13 residues. Looked up from germline, CDR1 is DFQATT and CDR2 is SNEGSKA (reference sequence). V gave up 1 base and J gave up 3 bases, with 9 bases separating them. DNA for the CDR3: TGCAGTGCTAGAGCACGGGTTTACTATGGCTACACCTTC. This translates into CSARARVYYGYTF.

This clonotype was seen repeatedly, ten times or more. The chain combines TRBV4-3 with TRBJ1-1; D perhaps matches TRBD1 (6 bases). Germline values: CDR1 LGHNA, CDR2 YSLEER. The CDR3 is made up of 16 amino acids. V was clipped by 2 bases and J by 0 bases, with 13 bases between them. The CDR3 sequence: CASSQYSGTLNTEAFF. The CDR3 nucleotides are TGCGCCAGCAGCCAATATTCCGGGACACTGAACACTGAAGCTTTCTTT.

This clonotype has ten or more counts. The V and J genes are TRBV6-1 and TRBJ2-7, with 11 positions matching TRBD1. The germline V gene has CDR1 MNHNS and CDR2 SASEGT. The V gene end was trimmed by 2 bases and the J gene end by 5 bases; junction bases not matched to a gene: 5. The CDR3 loop spans 15 amino acids. CDR3 sequence: CASSEYMGQGDEQYF. Written as DNA, the CDR3 is TGTGCCAGCAGTGAATATATGGGACAGGGGGACGAGCAGTACTTC.

This clonotype has ten or more counts. The V gene is TRBV10-2, the J gene TRBJ2-3; D call uncertain. The germline CDR1 and CDR2 sequences are WSHSY and SAAADI. CDR3 length: 12 residues. The germline V and J ends were trimmed by 6 bases and 1 base, with 5 bases remaining between them. Written as DNA, the CDR3 is TGCGCCAGCAGAGAAGGCACAGATACGCAGTATTTT. Translated, it gives CASREGTDTQYF.

This clonotype was recorded at least ten times. The CDR3 spells CASGTGDEQYF. In DNA form, the CDR3 reads TGTGCCAGCGGGACAGGGGACGAGCAGTACTTC. The chain joins TRBV12-3 or TRBV12-4 to TRBJ2-7; 10 bases agree with TRBD1. J lost 5 bases, V lost 8 bases, and 0 bases had no gene match. The CDR3 totals 11 residues.

The sample holds many counts of this clonotype. V usage is TRBV12-3 or TRBV12-4 and J usage is TRBJ2-1; D ambiguous. This CDR3 contains 14 residues. Trimming cost V 3 bases and J 5 bases, with 11 bases left between them. The CDR3 reads CASSFQETNNEQFF. The CDR3 DNA sequence: TGTGCCAGCAGTTTCCAGGAGACAAACAATGAGCAGTTCTTC.

This clonotype came up many times. The chain employs TRBV10-3 and TRBJ2-3; TRBD2 agrees at 11 bases. Germline V gene sequence: CDR1 ENHRY, CDR2 SYGVKD. The CDR3 is 15 residues long. The ends lost 2 bases at V and 6 bases at J; junction bases unmatched: 4. CDR3 in amino acids: CAISETSGRTDTQYF. The CDR3 DNA follows: TGTGCCATCAGTGAGACTAGCGGGAGAACCGATACGCAGTATTTT.

This clonotype has more than one count but fewer than ten. The V gene is TRBV7-2, the J gene TRBJ2-7; no definite D call. The germline gives CDR1 SGHTA, CDR2 FQGNSA. The CDR3 sequence is 16 residues long. The ends were cut back, 5 bases at V and 0 bases at J, with 17 bases in the middle. The CDR3 reads CASSVQPHLSSYEQYF. CDR3 sequence (DNA): TGTGCCAGCAGCGTACAGCCCCATCTTAGCTCCTACGAGCAGTACTTC.

This clonotype was recorded many times. This chain joins TRBV20-1 and TRBJ2-1; 7 bases align to TRBD2. This CDR3 region has 12 residues. CDR1 is DFQATT and CDR2 is SNEGSKA in the germline V gene (reference sequence). V trimming: 3 bases; J trimming: 13 bases; junction bases outside the gene matches: 9. The CDR3 coding sequence is TGCAGTGCTAGGCCTCAGACTAGCCCACAGTTCTTC. This encodes CSARPQTSPQFF.